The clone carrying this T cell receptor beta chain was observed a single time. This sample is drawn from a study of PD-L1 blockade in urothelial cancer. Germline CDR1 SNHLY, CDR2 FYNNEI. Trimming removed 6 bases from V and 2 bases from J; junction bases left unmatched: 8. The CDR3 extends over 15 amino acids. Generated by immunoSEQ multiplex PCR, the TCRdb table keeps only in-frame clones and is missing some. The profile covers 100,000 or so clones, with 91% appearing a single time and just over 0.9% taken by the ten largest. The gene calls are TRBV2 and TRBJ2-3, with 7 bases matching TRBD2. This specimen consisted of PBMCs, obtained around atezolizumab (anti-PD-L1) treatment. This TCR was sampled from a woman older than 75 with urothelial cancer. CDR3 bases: TGTGCCAGCAGATCCGGGACTATCAACACAGATACGCAGTATTTT. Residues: CASRSGTINTDTQYF.